This T cell receptor beta chain was obtained from a study of blood T cell repertoires in COVID-19. Whole-study context: Sources were T cells, B-cell-depleted T cells, or PBMCs; the material itself was cDNA or gDNA.

The CDR3 is 15 residues long. Trimming at V came to 5 bases and at J to 6 bases, leaving 10 bases not matched to a gene. Germline V gene data show CDR1 as SGHTA and CDR2 as FQGNSA. TCRdb's table, derived via immunoSEQ multiplex PCR, lists solely in-frame clones and lacks some. Of fewer than 200,000 clones in the sample, around 82% are singletons; the top ten hold about 5.5%. The material sequenced was PBMCs or T cells enriched from blood (not recorded which). The chain recombines TRBV7-2 with TRBJ1-5; 7 nucleotides align to TRBD1. This TCR derives from a woman in her fifties or sixties with acute COVID-19. CDR3 in DNA: TGTGCCAGCAGCGGTCGACAGGGTACGGGTCAGCCCCAGCATTTT. Protein product: CASSGRQGTGQPQHF.